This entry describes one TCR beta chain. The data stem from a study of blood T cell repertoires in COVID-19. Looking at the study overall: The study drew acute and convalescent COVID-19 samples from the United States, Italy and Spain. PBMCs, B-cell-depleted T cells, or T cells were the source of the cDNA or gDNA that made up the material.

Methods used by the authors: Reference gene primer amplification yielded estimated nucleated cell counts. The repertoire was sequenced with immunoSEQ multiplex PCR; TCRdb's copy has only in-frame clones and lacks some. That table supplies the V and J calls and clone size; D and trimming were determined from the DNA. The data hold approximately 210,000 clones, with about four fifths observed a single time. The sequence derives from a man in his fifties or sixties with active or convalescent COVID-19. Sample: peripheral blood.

CDR3 coding DNA: TGTGCCTGGGCTACAGGGCCGACGCTGGGGGAGCAGTACTTC. It yields the protein CAWATGPTLGEQYF. This sequence joins TRBV30 and TRBJ2-7; tentative D call: TRBD1 (6 bases). The germline CDR1 and CDR2 sequences are GTSNPN and SVGIG (reference sequence). Trimming removed 5 bases from V and 7 bases from J, with 21 bases in between. This CDR3 spans 14 amino acids.